These 19 T cell receptor beta chains were all obtained from the same sample, sequenced in a study of T cell responses to AZD1222 COVID-19 vaccine. Clones were read by immunoSEQ multiplex PCR, and TCRdb kept only the in-frame ones, dropping some. The sample carries under 95,000 clones, 88% recorded once. Specimen: peripheral blood, collected on day 0 of AZD1222 vaccination. These receptors were obtained from an adult in good health.

V and J are TRBV15 and TRBJ2-3; TRBD1 is a possible D gene (5 bases). Trimming cost V 3 bases and J 2 bases, with 6 bases left between them. This CDR3 is 13 amino acids long. Per the germline V gene, CDR1 is LNHNV and CDR2 is YYDKDF (reference sequence). The CDR3 DNA reads as TGTGCCACCAGCAGGGACAACACAGATACGCAGTATTTT. This encodes CATSRDNTDTQYF.

The genes are TRBV6-1 and TRBJ2-7; no reliable D call. CDR3 length equals 15 residues. CDR1 is MNHNS and CDR2 is SASEGT in the germline V gene. V was trimmed by 1 base and J by 0 bases, leaving 10 bases between them. CDR3 nucleotides: TGTGCCAGCAGTGAAGGTGGGTTTAGCTCCTACGAGCAGTACTTC. It encodes CASSEGGFSSYEQYF.

V usage is TRBV2 and J usage is TRBJ1-2; 11 bases fit TRBD1. This CDR3 comprises 14 residues. Germline-derived CDR1 and CDR2 are SNHLY and FYNNEI. The ends lost 4 bases at V and 8 bases at J; junction bases unmatched: 6. The CDR3 DNA is TGTGCCAGCAGTGCCGGGACAGGGGGTGGAGGCTACACCTTC. This encodes CASSAGTGGGGYTF.

This clone was found once. This sequence joins TRBV25-1 and TRBJ2-5, with TRBD2 matching over 14 bases. The V gene end was trimmed by 5 bases and the J gene end by 4 bases; junction bases not matched to a gene: 3. This CDR3 comprises 15 residues. CDR1 and CDR2 (germline): MGHDK, SYGVNS. CDR3 loop: CASSRGTSGRETQYF. As DNA, the CDR3 is TGTGCCAGCAGTAGAGGGACTAGCGGGAGAGAGACCCAGTACTTC.

The J gene is TRBJ1-4, the V gene TRBV5-1; D unclear. The germline V gene encodes CDR1 SGHRS and CDR2 YFSETQ. This CDR3 spans 15 amino acids. Trimming removed 0 bases at V and 7 bases at J, with 13 bases between. CDR3 DNA: TGCGCCAGCAGCTTGGTATCGGGAGTGGGTGAAAAACTGTTTTTT. Translating it yields CASSLVSGVGEKLFF.

The chain carries TRBV7-6 and TRBJ2-1, with TRBD2 matching 8 bases. V lost 0 bases, J lost 6 bases, and 10 bases stayed unmatched. The CDR3 contains 17 residues. Germline V gene data show CDR1 as SGHVS and CDR2 as FNYEAQ. The CDR3 bases are TGTGCCAGCAGCTTAGCGCCAACTAGCGGAGGACGCAATGAGCAGTTCTTC. It is translated as CASSLAPTSGGRNEQFF.

The V call is TRBV6-5, the J call TRBJ2-7; 13 bases line up with TRBD2. The length of the CDR3 is 16 residues. The trim removed 2 bases at V and 7 bases at J, leaving 8 bases unmatched. Germline-derived CDR1 and CDR2 are MNHEY and SVGAGI. CDR3 residues: CASSYKRTSGSWEQYF. The DNA for the CDR3 is TGTGCCAGCAGTTACAAGAGGACTAGCGGGAGTTGGGAGCAGTACTTC.

This clone has just a few counts. The chain links TRBV9 to TRBJ2-3, with D possibly matching TRBD2 (6 bases). Germline-derived CDR1 and CDR2 are SGDLS and YYNGEE. The CDR3 length is 14 residues. Trimming cost V 2 bases and J 5 bases, with 12 bases left between them. CDR3 in amino acids: CASSVFGGKDTQYF. CDR3 coding DNA: TGTGCCAGCAGCGTCTTCGGAGGGAAAGATACGCAGTATTTT.

The V gene is TRBV27, the J gene TRBJ2-3; D may be TRBD2 (6 bases). CDR3 length: 16 amino acids. Trimming left V 6 bases short and J 0 bases short, with 16 bases between. The germline gives CDR1 MNHEY, CDR2 SMNVEV (reference sequence). The CDR3 DNA reads as TGTGCCAGCAGCCCCAACCCAACTAGCAGCACAGATACGCAGTATTTT. Protein product: CASSPNPTSSTDTQYF.

This clone was seen just once. This chain links TRBV2 with TRBJ2-7, with 7 bases fitting TRBD1. The CDR3 loop spans 13 amino acids. Germline assignment: CDR1 SNHLY and CDR2 FYNNEI. The J segment lost 2 bases and the V segment lost 8 bases, leaving 6 bases of the junction unmatched. This CDR3 reads CASAQGSPYEQYF. Here the CDR3 DNA reads TGTGCCAGCGCACAGGGGTCTCCCTACGAGCAGTACTTC.

The gene calls are TRBV27 and TRBJ1-2; D is perhaps TRBD1 (5 bases). CDR1 MNHEY and CDR2 SMNVEV come from the germline V gene (reference sequence). V shed 0 bases and J shed 5 bases, with 16 bases lying between them. The CDR3 consists of 16 residues. The CDR3 sequence: CASSLSQVEGRYGYTF. CDR3 coding DNA: TGTGCCAGCAGTTTATCGCAGGTGGAGGGGAGATATGGCTACACCTTC.

The chain links TRBV3-1 (or the pseudogene TRBV3-2) to TRBJ1-3; possibly TRBD1 for D (6 bases). V was cut by 5 bases and J by 0 bases, with 8 bases left in between. The CDR3 runs to 14 residues. Per germline, CDR1 LGHDT and CDR2 YNNKEL (reference sequence). CDR3: CASSIQGSGNTIYF. CDR3 sequence (DNA): TGTGCCAGCAGCATACAGGGCTCTGGAAACACCATATATTTT.

V is TRBV6-5 and J is TRBJ2-7; no clear D. The CDR3 runs to 14 residues. Trimming shortened V by 6 bases and J by 0 bases, and 12 bases separated the two germline ends. The V gene's germline CDR1 is MNHEY and CDR2 SVGAGI. CDR3 DNA: TGTGCCAGCAGCCTGTGGGCGAGCTCCTACGAGCAGTACTTC. Its protein product is CASSLWASSYEQYF.

This chain links TRBV5-4 with TRBJ2-5, with 8 bases aligning to TRBD1. Trimming took 2 bases from V and 4 from J; bases not matched to a gene: 7. CDR1 SGHNT and CDR2 YYREEE come from the germline V gene (reference sequence). The CDR3 is 15 amino acids. CDR3 protein: CASSFQGAQSETQYF. Written as DNA, the CDR3 is TGTGCCAGCAGCTTCCAGGGGGCGCAGTCAGAGACCCAGTACTTC. The entire variable domain, with the rest obtained from reference TRBV5-4 and TRBJ2-5, is as follows: ETGVTQSPTHLIKTRGQQVTLRCSSQSGHNTVSWYQQALGQGPQFIFQYYREEENGRGNFPPRFSGLQFPNYSSELNVNALELDDSALYLCASSFQGAQSETQYFGPGTRLLVL.

CDR3 protein: CSVDPGQVYGYTF. DNA of the CDR3: TGCAGCGTTGATCCGGGACAGGTGTATGGCTACACCTTC. The V gene is TRBV29-1, the J gene TRBJ1-2, with 8 bases aligning to TRBD1. The junction had 5 bases not matched to a gene; V was cut back by 3 bases and J by 5 bases. The CDR3 runs 13 residues. CDR1 and CDR2 from the germline V gene are SQVTM and ANQGSEA.

This CDR3 reads CASSSPRNSPLHF. For the CDR3, the DNA is TGTGCCAGCAGTTCACCAAGAAATTCACCCCTCCACTTT. This sequence joins TRBV27 and TRBJ1-6, with D unclear. The germline gives CDR1 MNHEY, CDR2 SMNVEV (reference sequence). The length of the CDR3 is 13 residues. Between the trimmed V and J ends, which lost 4 bases and 7 bases, there was a span of 8 bases.

This clone was detected a few times. The chain couples TRBV7-9 to TRBJ1-1; no reliable D call. The CDR3 sequence is 16 residues long. The germline gives CDR1 SEHNR, CDR2 FQNEAQ (reference sequence). Trimming took off 7 bases at V and 5 bases at J, with 23 bases between the two ends. This CDR3 is CASISSRLGLGTEAFF. The CDR3 DNA is TGTGCCAGCATATCCTCTCGATTGGGCTTGGGGACTGAAGCTTTCTTT.

The rearrangement links TRBV27 to TRBJ2-2; either TRBD1 or TRBD2 may supply D (5 bases each). The germline V gene has CDR1 MNHEY and CDR2 SMNVEV (reference sequence). The CDR3 covers 16 residues. The V end lost 4 bases, the J end lost 4 bases, and 16 bases lay between the germline ends. The CDR3 region is CASSSRGSGGTGELFF. The CDR3 coding sequence is TGTGCCAGCAGTTCTAGAGGGAGTGGGGGCACCGGGGAGCTGTTTTTT.

This clone was detected only once. This sequence joins TRBV30 and TRBJ1-6; 7 bases match TRBD1. CDR1 is GTSNPN, CDR2 SVGIG, per germline (reference sequence). The CDR3 totals 13 residues. Trimming removed 1 base from V and 10 bases from J; junction bases left unmatched: 4. In DNA, the CDR3 is TGTGCCTGGAGTGCTAACAGGGGATCACCCCTCCACTTT. It specifies CAWSANRGSPLHF.